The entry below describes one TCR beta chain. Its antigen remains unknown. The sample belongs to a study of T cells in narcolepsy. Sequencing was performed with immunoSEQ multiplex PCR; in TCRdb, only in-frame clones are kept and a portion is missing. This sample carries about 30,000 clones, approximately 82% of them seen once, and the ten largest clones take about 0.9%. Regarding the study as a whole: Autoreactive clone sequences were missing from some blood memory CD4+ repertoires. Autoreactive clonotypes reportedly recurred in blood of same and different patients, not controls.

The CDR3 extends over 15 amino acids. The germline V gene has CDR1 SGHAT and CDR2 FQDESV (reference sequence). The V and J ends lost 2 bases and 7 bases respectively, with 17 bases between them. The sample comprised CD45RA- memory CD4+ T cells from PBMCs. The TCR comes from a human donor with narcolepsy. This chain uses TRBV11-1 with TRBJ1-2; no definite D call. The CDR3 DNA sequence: TGTGCCAGCAGCTTACTGGTCAGCCAGAGCTCTGGCTACACCTTC. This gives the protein CASSLLVSQSSGYTF.